These 30 T cell receptor beta chains share one sample of origin, sequenced in a study of cytomegalovirus exposure and HLA in healthy donors. The PCR ran on 60 Vbeta and 13 Jbeta primers. The protocol was immunoSEQ multiplex PCR, while the TCRdb copy is restricted to in-frame clones and leaves out a portion. The table lists some 270,000 clones, 75% to 85% of them singletons, with about 0.3% in the top ten. What was sequenced was PBMCs. These receptors originate from a girl aged 2-10 years in good health and CMV-seronegative.

The rearrangement uses TRBV6-5 and TRBJ2-3; D gene unclear. This CDR3 has 14 amino acids. Germline V CDR1 and CDR2: MNHEY, SVGAGI. V gave up 0 bases and J gave up 4 bases, with 8 bases separating them. The chain's CDR3 is CASSYSASADTQYF. CDR3 nucleotides: TGTGCCAGCAGTTACTCCGCTAGTGCAGATACGCAGTATTTT.

The rearrangement joins TRBV7-9 to TRBJ2-2; 7 nucleotides line up with TRBD1. J was trimmed by 7 bases and V by 7 bases; bases with no gene match: 9. Germline V gene sequence: CDR1 SEHNR, CDR2 FQNEAQ (reference sequence). This CDR3 comprises 14 residues. CDR3 nucleotides: TGTGCCAGCACACCGAAGGGGGCAAACGGGGAGCTGTTTTTT. This gives the protein CASTPKGANGELFF. Supplemented by reference TRBV7-9 and TRBJ2-2, the full variable domain reads DTGVSQNPRHKITKRGQNVTFRCDPISEHNRLYWYRQTLGQGPEFLTYFQNEAQLEKSRLLSDRFSAERPKGSFSTLEIQRTEQGDSAMYLCASTPKGANGELFFGEGSRLTVL.

For this clone: Germline and junction disagree at one end, which may indicate a read error. The chain couples TRBV7-9 to TRBJ1-5; a weak D match, TRBD1 (6 bases). Germline CDR1 SEHNR, CDR2 FQNEAQ (reference sequence). The CDR3 has 15 amino acids. The DNA of the CDR3 is TGTTCCAGCAGCTTGGGACATTATAGCAATCAGCCCCAGCATTTT. Translating it yields CSSSLGHYSNQPQHF.

The CDR3 DNA sequence: TGTGCCAGCACTGGCTTCCGGGGGAGCTCCTACAATGAGCAGTTCTTC. It specifies CASTGFRGSSYNEQFF. The chain recombines TRBV7-9 with TRBJ2-1; a possible D gene is TRBD2 (6 bases). The CDR3 is made up of 16 amino acids. CDR1 and CDR2 from the germline V gene are SEHNR and FQNEAQ (reference sequence). Trimming shortened V by 7 bases and J by 0 bases, and 16 bases separated the two germline ends.

The table lists this clone with a few counts. The chain has TRBV29-1 and TRBJ2-3, with TRBD2 identical over 10 bases. The CDR3 runs to 13 residues. Germline values: CDR1 SQVTM, CDR2 ANQGSEA. J lost 4 bases, V lost 8 bases, and 6 bases had no gene match. The CDR3 coding sequence is TGCAGCCCCTGGACTAGCGGCCCAGATACGCAGTATTTT. This encodes CSPWTSGPDTQYF.

This rearrangement joins TRBV7-3 to TRBJ2-6, with D possibly matching TRBD2 (6 bases). With 3 bases removed from V and 0 bases from J, the gap between germline ends came to 6 bases. Looked up from germline, CDR1 is SGHTA and CDR2 is FQGTGA. The CDR3 has 15 residues. CDR3 region: CASSFGGSGANVLTF. CDR3 nucleotides: TGTGCCAGCAGCTTCGGGGGCTCTGGGGCCAACGTCCTGACTTTC.

The CDR3 DNA follows: TGTGCCAGCAGCCCCCCCCTGACCGGGGAGCTGTTTTTT. It encodes CASSPPLTGELFF. The V and J genes are TRBV7-9 and TRBJ2-2; D is unclear. The CDR3 sequence is 13 residues long. In germline, CDR1 is SEHNR, CDR2 FQNEAQ (reference sequence). Trimming cost V 5 bases and J 5 bases, with 9 bases left between them.

The chain joins TRBV7-6 to TRBJ2-7, with D perhaps TRBD2 (5 bases). This CDR3 is built from 14 residues. The ends were cut back, 5 bases at V and 7 bases at J, with 18 bases in the middle. Germline V gene lookup returns CDR1 SGHVS and CDR2 FNYEAQ. The CDR3 loop is CASSPRGWGREQYF. The CDR3 nucleotides are TGTGCCAGCAGCCCAAGAGGGTGGGGTCGGGAGCAGTACTTC.

This chain uses TRBV4-1 with TRBJ1-4; D unresolved. Germline-derived CDR1 and CDR2 are MGHRA and YSYEKL. The CDR3 consists of 13 residues. Trimming cost V 4 bases and J 8 bases, with 11 bases left between them. Here the CDR3 DNA reads TGCGCCAGCAGCCCGACTCGGGGAGAAAAACTGTTTTTT. It codes for CASSPTRGEKLFF.

The rearrangement joins TRBV7-9 to TRBJ1-5, with D possibly being TRBD1 (6 bases). Germline V gene lookup returns CDR1 SEHNR and CDR2 FQNEAQ (reference sequence). Trimming stripped 3 bases from V and 7 bases from J, with 13 bases between. The CDR3 length is 14 residues. CDR3 sequence reads: CASSLVGGDQPQHF. The DNA of the CDR3 is TGTGCCAGCAGCTTGGTAGGGGGGGACCAGCCCCAGCATTTT.

The V call is TRBV9, the J call TRBJ2-2; 8 bases match TRBD2. CDR3 length: 15 amino acids. J gave up 5 bases and V 0 bases, and 3 bases lay outside the gene matches. Germline values: CDR1 SGDLS, CDR2 YYNGEE. CDR3: CASSVELAGTGELFF. The CDR3 DNA reads as TGTGCCAGCAGCGTAGAGTTAGCGGGGACCGGGGAGCTGTTTTTT.

About this clone: This specimen includes other DNA sequences encoding the same CDR3. The V call is TRBV28, the J call TRBJ1-5; the D is unclear. CDR3 length equals 11 residues. CDR1 and CDR2 from the germline V gene are MDHEN and SYDVKM. V lost 5 bases and J 4 bases, leaving 3 bases between the germline ends. Here the CDR3 reads CASSQNQPQHF. CDR3 DNA: TGTGCCAGCAGTCAAAATCAGCCCCAGCATTTT.

With respect to this clone: The DNA is left out, because the CDR3 cannot be placed on it with certainty; the CDR3 is given as TCRdb lists it. The chain recombines TRBV7-2 with TRBJ1-2; the D call TRBD1 from the table was never checked on the DNA. Germline CDR1 reads SGHTA; CDR2 reads FQGNSA. Termini included, the CDR3 measures 15 amino acids. CDR3 protein: CASSFGQGAGYGHTF.

V usage is TRBV28 and J usage is TRBJ1-2; 8 bases line up with TRBD1. V shed 6 bases, J shed 0 bases, and the junction held 15 bases outside the gene matches. CDR1 is MDHEN, CDR2 SYDVKM, per germline. The CDR3 is 18 residues long. Here the CDR3 reads CASSRTGTKTSANYGYTF. CDR3 coding DNA: TGTGCCAGCAGCCGGACAGGGACCAAAACTTCTGCTAACTATGGCTACACCTTC.

This rearrangement joins TRBV6-1 to TRBJ1-5; D possibly corresponds to TRBD1 (6 bases). V gave up 5 bases and J gave up 3 bases, with 11 bases separating them. The germline V gene encodes CDR1 MNHNS and CDR2 SASEGT. This CDR3 contains 14 residues. Here the CDR3 reads CASSQDSDNQPQHF. The CDR3 nucleotides are TGTGCCAGCAGTCAGGACAGCGACAATCAGCCCCAGCATTTT.

The chain carries TRBV4-2 and TRBJ2-7; 7 positions match TRBD2. Germline loops: CDR1 LGHNA, CDR2 YNFKEQ. V lost 2 bases, J lost 3 bases, and 7 bases stayed unmatched. The CDR3 loop spans 15 amino acids. CDR3 sequence (DNA): TGTGCCAGCAGCCAATTAGAGACTAGCATCTACGAGCAGTACTTC. Residues: CASSQLETSIYEQYF.

The chain combines TRBV28 with TRBJ1-5, with a weak D call TRBD1 (6 bases). This CDR3 has 15 residues. The germline CDR1 and CDR2 sequences are MDHEN and SYDVKM. V dropped 6 bases and J dropped 5 bases, with 17 bases sitting between them. This chain's CDR3 is CASSPGQGFHQPQHF. CDR3 in DNA: TGTGCCAGCAGCCCGGGGCAGGGGTTTCATCAGCCCCAGCATTTT.

V and J are TRBV2 and TRBJ1-5; TRBD1 agrees at 12 bases. Trimming cost V 6 bases and J 0 bases; bases outside gene matches: 12. There are 19 residues in the CDR3. Germline values: CDR1 SNHLY, CDR2 FYNNEI. The chain's CDR3 is CASSSRDRGRFYSNQPQHF. The CDR3 DNA reads as TGTGCCAGCAGCTCAAGGGACAGGGGGCGATTCTATAGCAATCAGCCCCAGCATTTT.

The chain recombines TRBV4-1 with TRBJ2-1, with 10 nucleotides matching TRBD1. The germline V gene encodes CDR1 MGHRA and CDR2 YSYEKL. V shed 1 base, J shed 10 bases, and the junction held 4 bases outside the gene matches. The CDR3 extends over 14 amino acids. DNA for the CDR3: TGCGCCAGCAGCCAAGTTGGGACAGGGGACGAGCAGTTCTTC. This gives the protein CASSQVGTGDEQFF.

The chain combines TRBV6-5 with TRBJ2-5; 8 bases agree with TRBD2. CDR1 and CDR2 from the germline V gene are MNHEY and SVGAGI. The CDR3 has 14 amino acids. Trimming cost V 6 bases and J 4 bases; bases outside gene matches: 7. The CDR3, as DNA: TGTGCCAGCAGCACCCGGGAGGGCCTAGAGACCCAGTACTTC. It encodes CASSTREGLETQYF.

The chain couples TRBV28 to TRBJ2-3; D is perhaps TRBD1 or TRBD2 (9 bases each). Trimming removed 6 bases from V and 6 bases from J, with 34 bases in between. This CDR3 comprises 20 residues. CDR1 and CDR2 (germline): MDHEN, SYDVKM. The CDR3 DNA is TGTGCCAGCAGCACAGGGGGCGGAGGCGGCGGGAGGGCCCGGCCCGATACGCAGTATTTT. It specifies CASSTGGGGGGRARPDTQYF.

The V call is TRBV14, the J call TRBJ2-5, with 8 bases fitting TRBD2. The germline V gene encodes CDR1 SGHDN and CDR2 FVKESK. With 4 bases clipped from V and 1 base from J, the junction kept 2 bases outside the gene matches. The CDR3 covers 14 residues. The CDR3 DNA sequence: TGTGCCAGCAGCCTAACTAGCGGCCAAGAGACCCAGTACTTC. Translating it yields CASSLTSGQETQYF.

The V and J genes are TRBV7-6 and TRBJ2-1; possible D gene TRBD1, 6 bases. Per germline, CDR1 SGHVS and CDR2 FNYEAQ. With 3 bases removed from V and 3 bases from J, the gap between germline ends came to 15 bases. CDR3 length: 16 amino acids. For the CDR3, the DNA is TGTGCCAGCAGCTTTTCCGGGACACCTTTCTACAATGAGCAGTTCTTC. This translates into CASSFSGTPFYNEQFF. The full variable domain, completed using reference TRBV7-6 and TRBJ2-1, is GAGVSQSPRYKVTKRGQDVALRCDPISGHVSLYWYRQALGQGPEFLTYFNYEAQQDKSGLPNDRFSAERPEGSISTLTIQRTEQRDSAMYRCASSFSGTPFYNEQFFGPGTRLTVL.

The rearrangement uses TRBV28 and TRBJ2-7; D possibly corresponds to TRBD1 (5 bases). Germline V gene sequence: CDR1 MDHEN, CDR2 SYDVKM. The CDR3 contains 14 residues. Trimming took 4 bases from V and 2 from J, leaving 12 bases between them. As DNA, the CDR3 is TGTGCCAGCAGTTCGCCCGGCAGGGCCTACGAGCAGTACTTC. Translated, it gives CASSSPGRAYEQYF.

The chain joins TRBV4-1 to TRBJ2-5; 10 nucleotides align to TRBD2. The DNA end is more similar to TRBJ2-7, so the J call may be wrong. CDR3 size: 18 residues. Per germline, CDR1 MGHRA and CDR2 YSYEKL. The CDR3 is CASSPVFAGGLAAYEQYF. The CDR3 nucleotides read TGCGCCAGCAGCCCAGTTTTTGCCGGCGGACTAGCGGCGTACGAGCAGTACTTC.

The genes are TRBV4-1 and TRBJ2-3, with 8 bases identical to TRBD2. Germline V gives CDR1 MGHRA, CDR2 YSYEKL. The CDR3 spans 16 residues. Unmatched junction bases numbered 12, after V lost 4 bases and J lost 6 bases. The CDR3 sequence is CASSPVGSGILDTQYF. CDR3 nucleotide sequence: TGCGCCAGCAGCCCTGTTGGTAGCGGGATACTGGATACGCAGTATTTT.

J is TRBJ2-5 and V is TRBV29-1; D perhaps matches TRBD2 (5 bases). V lost 6 bases and J lost 5, with 25 bases in between. Germline values: CDR1 SQVTM, CDR2 ANQGSEA. This CDR3 region has 16 residues. The CDR3 DNA is TGCAGCGTAAAATCCACTCGGGGAAGGGCGGGCGAGACCCAGTACTTC. It codes for CSVKSTRGRAGETQYF.

This clone was seen a handful of times. V gene TRBV6-1 combines with J gene TRBJ2-7; perhaps TRBD1 as D (6 bases). The V gene lost 2 bases and the J gene lost 7 bases, with 15 bases spanning the gap. Looked up from germline, CDR1 is MNHNS and CDR2 is SASEGT. The CDR3 is 14 amino acids. CDR3 amino acids: CASSEQTGLGEQYF. CDR3 sequence (DNA): TGTGCCAGCAGTGAACAAACAGGGTTGGGGGAGCAGTACTTC.

This sequence joins TRBV5-5 and TRBJ1-5, with unresolved D. Germline V gives CDR1 SGHKS, CDR2 YYEKEE (reference sequence). V lost 1 base to trimming and J lost 6 bases, with 11 bases between them. The CDR3 consists of 14 residues. The CDR3 bases are TGTGCCAGCAGCTTGAGGCCAGAGGGTCAGCCCCAGCATTTT. Translating gives CASSLRPEGQPQHF.

The chain joins TRBV21-1 to TRBJ2-7; TRBD2, the D gene given by the table, was not confirmed from the DNA. TRBV21-1 is a pseudogene segment. The CDR3 runs 12 residues. CDR3 DNA sequence: TGTGCCAGCAGCACCAAAAATCGGGAGCAGTACTTC. Protein sequence: CASSTKNREQYF.